These 15 T cell receptor beta chains came from one sample sequenced in a study of blood T cell repertoires in COVID-19. The data were produced by immunoSEQ multiplex PCR, yet TCRdb's version contains in-frame clones alone and is incomplete. The sample shows tens of thousands of clones, approximately 80% of them seen only once. Source material: peripheral blood. The receptors stem from a young man with COVID-19, enrolled during active disease.

The chain employs TRBV28 and TRBJ1-5, with 7 bases aligning to TRBD1. The V gene's germline CDR1 is MDHEN and CDR2 SYDVKM. The junction had 3 bases not matched to a gene; V was cut back by 5 bases and J by 5 bases. This CDR3 is built from 13 residues. For the CDR3, the DNA is TGTGCCAGCAGTGTAGACAGGGATCAGCCCCAGCATTTT. It encodes CASSVDRDQPQHF.

The chain links TRBV10-2 to TRBJ2-7, with a weak D call TRBD2 (6 bases). V lost 3 bases and J lost 6, with 9 bases in between. This CDR3 is built from 12 residues. Per germline, CDR1 WSHSY and CDR2 SAAADI. CDR3 sequence reads: CASSDRGFEQYF. The CDR3 DNA sequence: TGCGCCAGCAGTGACCGGGGGTTCGAGCAGTACTTC.

The chain joins TRBV27 to TRBJ2-1; no clear D gene. CDR1 and CDR2 from the germline V gene are MNHEY and SMNVEV (reference sequence). The CDR3 is made up of 13 amino acids. Trimming shortened V by 1 base and J by 7 bases, and 8 bases separated the two germline ends. The CDR3 spells CASSLLERNEQFF. Written as DNA, the CDR3 is TGTGCCAGCAGTTTATTGGAGAGGAATGAGCAGTTCTTC.

The chain combines TRBV7-2 with TRBJ1-6; 9 bases align to TRBD1. The CDR3 length is 15 residues. Germline loops: CDR1 SGHTA, CDR2 FQGNSA. With V trimmed by 5 bases and J by 4 bases, 3 bases remained unmatched. CDR3 residues: CASSPGTGYNSPLHF. The CDR3 bases are TGTGCCAGCAGCCCAGGGACAGGGTATAATTCACCCCTCCACTTT. The full variable domain, with the rest looked up from reference TRBV7-2 and TRBJ1-6, is GAGVSQSPSNKVTEKGKDVELRCDPISGHTALYWYRQSLGQGLEFLIYFQGNSAPDKSGLPSDRFSAERTGGSVSTLTIQRTQQEDSAVYLCASSPGTGYNSPLHFGNGTRLTVT.

The V gene is TRBV4-1, the J gene TRBJ1-5; D perhaps matches TRBD1 (5 bases). The CDR3 covers 17 residues. With 0 bases removed from V and 4 bases from J, the gap between germline ends came to 16 bases. Looked up from germline, CDR1 is MGHRA and CDR2 is YSYEKL. The CDR3: CASSQDAYPGVNQPQHF. The CDR3 DNA follows: TGCGCCAGCAGCCAAGATGCCTATCCGGGGGTAAATCAGCCCCAGCATTTT.

The chain carries TRBV21-1 and TRBJ2-3; the table's D gene call, TRBD1, was not cross checked with the DNA. TRBV21-1 is designated a pseudogene. This CDR3 is 20 amino acids long. The CDR3 loop reads CASSKGRGCRAGGITDTQYF. In DNA, the CDR3 is TGTGCCAGCAGCAAAGGTAGGGGGTGCAGGGCAGGTGGTATCACAGATACGCAGTATTTT.

V usage is TRBV18 and J usage is TRBJ1-5; tentative D call: TRBD1 (5 bases). CDR1 KGHSH and CDR2 LQKENI come from the germline V gene. Trimming left V 0 bases short and J 11 bases short, with 11 bases between. The CDR3 runs to 13 residues. The CDR3 loop is CASSPPGGRAQHF. CDR3 DNA sequence: TGTGCCAGCTCACCACCCGGGGGTAGGGCCCAGCATTTT.

The V gene is TRBV18, the J gene TRBJ2-3; no clear D gene. CDR3 size: 17 residues. V lost 2 bases to trimming and J lost 0 bases, with 15 bases between them. Looked up from germline, CDR1 is KGHSH and CDR2 is LQKENI. CDR3 protein: CASSPGTAIDSTDTQYF. The CDR3 DNA follows: TGTGCCAGCTCACCAGGTACAGCCATCGATAGCACAGATACGCAGTATTTT. Full variable domain (missing parts from reference TRBV18 and TRBJ2-3): NAGVMQNPRHLVRRRGQEARLRCSPMKGHSHVYWYRQLPEEGLKFMVYLQKENIIDESGMPKERFSAEFPKEGPSILRIQQVVRGDSAAYFCASSPGTAIDSTDTQYFGPGTRLTVL.

DNA of the CDR3: TGTGCCAGCAGTTTCTCGGGGGGAGGAGCCCTCGAGCAGTACTTC. This translates into CASSFSGGGALEQYF. The V and J genes are TRBV27 and TRBJ2-7; TRBD2 agrees at 7 bases. Germline trimming cut 3 bases from V and 6 bases from J; bases unmatched to any gene: 11. The germline V gene encodes CDR1 MNHEY and CDR2 SMNVEV (reference sequence). CDR3 length: 15 residues.

The chain carries TRBV6-5 and TRBJ1-6, with a weak D call TRBD1 (5 bases). CDR3 length: 14 amino acids. Germline CDR1 is MNHEY and CDR2 is SVGAGI. Trimming took off 5 bases at V and 8 bases at J, with 13 bases between the two ends. The chain's CDR3 is CASSRGGDYSPLHF. In DNA form, the CDR3 reads TGTGCCAGCAGTCGGGGGGGGGATTATTCACCCCTCCACTTT.

CDR3 bases: TGTGCCAGTAATGAGCTTACGGGGGAGCCCCAGCATTTT. Its protein product is CASNELTGEPQHF. The chain recombines TRBV19 with TRBJ1-5; TRBD1 is a possible D gene (5 bases). Trimming took off 7 bases at V and 8 bases at J, with 15 bases between the two ends. Germline V gene sequence: CDR1 LNHDA, CDR2 SQIVND (reference sequence). The CDR3 consists of 13 residues. Variable domain in full (rest from reference TRBV19 and TRBJ1-5): DGGITQSPKYLFRKEGQNVTLSCEQNLNHDAMYWYRQDPGQGLRLIYYSQIVNDFQKGDIAEGYSVSREKKESFPLTVTSAQKNPTAFYLCASNELTGEPQHFGDGTRLSIL.

The rearrangement uses TRBV3-1 (or the pseudogene TRBV3-2) and TRBJ1-1; D remains ambiguous. Germline V gene sequence: CDR1 LGHDT, CDR2 YNNKEL (reference sequence). Between the trimmed V and J ends, which lost 0 bases and 6 bases, there was a span of 5 bases. CDR3 length equals 12 residues. CDR3 in DNA: TGTGCCAGCAGCCAAGAGCGAGCTGAAGCTTTCTTT. Amino acid sequence: CASSQERAEAFF.

The chain uses TRBV20-1 and TRBJ2-1; possibly TRBD1 for D (5 bases). CDR3 length equals 15 residues. Germline values: CDR1 DFQATT, CDR2 SNEGSKA (reference sequence). The V gene lost 3 bases and the J gene lost 4 bases, with 16 bases spanning the gap. CDR3 DNA sequence: TGCAGTGCTAGTACGGCAGGGCTGGTTTACAATGAGCAGTTCTTC. Encoded protein: CSASTAGLVYNEQFF.

This clone is a singleton in its sample. This sequence joins TRBV6-5 and TRBJ1-1; no definite D call. Trimming took off 2 bases at V and 9 bases at J, with 10 bases between the two ends. The CDR3 extends over 12 amino acids. The V gene's germline CDR1 is MNHEY and CDR2 SVGAGI. The CDR3 DNA sequence: TGTGCCAGCAGTTACCGGCCGGGTAAAGCTTTCTTT. This encodes CASSYRPGKAFF.

The chain has TRBV7-9 and TRBJ1-2; a possible D gene is TRBD1 (5 bases). The CDR3 totals 15 residues. Deletions cut 1 base from V and 3 bases from J, with 12 bases between. Per germline, CDR1 SEHNR and CDR2 FQNEAQ (reference sequence). The CDR3 DNA is TGTGCCAGCAGCTTAGGCCGGGGGGTCCACTATGGCTACACCTTC. Encoded protein: CASSLGRGVHYGYTF.